Below are 20 T cell receptor beta chains sequenced from a single sample in a study of T cells in Graves' hyperthyroidism and ophthalmopathy (dated by TCRdb to the late 2010s). Library construction relied on multiplex PCR. Sequencing used an Illumina HiSeq 2000. The TCR beta CDR3 regions were amplified from the RNA transcripts. The first round of RT-PCR for the TCR CDR3 was performed with the HTBI primer set and the Qiagen OneStep RT-PCR kit. The raw public reads went through TCRdb reprocessing: fastp at Q25, MiXCR clone calling, in-frame beta chains kept. Under each unique CDR3 protein, matching rows form one entry showing the most common genes and DNA. This sample gives around 540,000 distinct CDR3 sequences in total; roughly 46% of them show up just once. Just over 8% of the sample is taken by the ten largest. Specimen: peripheral blood or thyroid tissue (not recorded which). Every receptor here comes from a woman younger than 30 with Graves' hyperthyroidism. Donor details come from another sample of the same person, matched by shared clones.

V gene TRBV25-1 combines with J gene TRBJ1-6; 8 bases align to TRBD1. This CDR3 is built from 16 residues. The ends lost 3 bases at V and 7 bases at J; junction bases unmatched: 8. Germline V gene lookup returns CDR1 MGHDK and CDR2 SYGVNS. This CDR3 reads CASSDRDRWGNSPLHF. The CDR3 DNA reads as TGTGCCAGCAGTGACAGGGACAGGTGGGGAAATTCACCCCTCCACTTT.

The chain has TRBV7-3 and TRBJ2-2; TRBD2 agrees at 9 bases. This CDR3 has 16 amino acids. V dropped 4 bases and J dropped 4; count of bases not matched to a gene: 7. CDR1 and CDR2 from the germline V gene are SGHTA and FQGTGA. The CDR3 DNA follows: TGTGCCAGCAGCTCGATACTAGCGGGTTTCACCGGGGAGCTGTTTTTT. Protein: CASSSILAGFTGELFF.

Regarding this clonotype: A read error may explain this, as a much larger clone is one base away. Likely a read error: the CDR3 ends without its conserved phenylalanine or tryptophan. This chain links TRBV2 with TRBJ1-1, with D tentatively TRBD1 (5 bases). The germline V gene has CDR1 SNHLY and CDR2 FYNNEI. V was trimmed by 5 bases and J by 6 bases, leaving 16 bases between them. The CDR3 loop spans 14 amino acids. The CDR3 reads CASSLPGRYAEAFL. The DNA of the CDR3 is TGTGCCAGCAGTCTTCCGGGACGGTACGCTGAAGCTTTCCTT.

This clonotype was seen repeatedly, ten times or more. This chain joins TRBV2 and TRBJ1-6; 8 bases agree with TRBD1. Germline loops: CDR1 SNHLY, CDR2 FYNNEI. The CDR3 covers 15 residues. The junction had 6 bases not matched to a gene; V was cut back by 7 bases and J by 4 bases. The CDR3: CASKDRDQYNSPLHF. In nucleotides, the CDR3 is TGTGCCAGCAAGGACAGGGACCAATATAATTCACCCCTCCACTTT.

This clonotype has at least ten counts. This rearrangement joins TRBV2 to TRBJ1-2; D is undetermined. CDR1 SNHLY and CDR2 FYNNEI come from the germline V gene. The CDR3 totals 15 residues. V shed 2 bases and J shed 6 bases, with 16 bases lying between them. DNA of the CDR3: TGTGCCAGCAGTGAACGGGTGGGATCAAGGGATGGCTACACCTTC. Translated, it gives CASSERVGSRDGYTF. The variable domain in full, completed from reference TRBV2 and TRBJ1-2, reads EPEVTQTPSHQVTQMGQEVILRCVPISNHLYFYWYRQILGQKVEFLVSFYNNEISEKSEIFDDQFSVERPDGSNFTLKIRSTKLEDSAMYFCASSERVGSRDGYTFGSGTRLTVV.

Comments on this clonotype: At one boundary the junction diverges from the germline segment, which might be a read error. This rearrangement joins TRBV11-1 to TRBJ1-6; possible D gene TRBD1, 6 bases. CDR1 is SGHAT and CDR2 is FQDESV in the germline V gene (reference sequence). The CDR3 spans 15 residues. The DNA of the CDR3 is TGTGCCAGCGGCTTGGGGGCGGTGGAACTTTCACCCCTCCACTTT. Encoded protein: CASGLGAVELSPLHF. The full variable domain, its missing parts supplied by reference TRBV11-1 and TRBJ1-6, is EAEVAQSPRYKITEKSQAVAFWCDPISGHATLYWYRQILGQGPELLVQFQDESVVDDSQLPKDRFSAERLKGVDSTLKIQPAELGDSAMYLCASGLGAVELSPLHFGNGTRLTVT.

The chain recombines TRBV29-1 with TRBJ2-7; TRBD2 agrees at 8 bases. Unmatched junction bases numbered 11, after V lost 3 bases and J lost 1 base. Germline V gene lookup returns CDR1 SQVTM and CDR2 ANQGSEA. This CDR3 contains 16 residues. The CDR3 region has the DNA TGCAGCGTTGATGGACCACGCGGCGGGAGGTCCTACGAGCAGTACTTC. Protein sequence: CSVDGPRGGRSYEQYF.

This clonotype has more than one count but fewer than ten. The chain carries TRBV19 and TRBJ1-4, with D possibly being TRBD1 (5 bases). CDR3 size: 15 residues. Germline CDR1 is LNHDA and CDR2 is SQIVND (reference sequence). Trimming removed 9 bases from V and 2 bases from J, with 16 bases in between. CDR3 sequence: CASSAGDLTNEKLFF. The CDR3 region has the DNA TGTGCCAGCTCAGCGGGGGACTTGACTAATGAAAAACTGTTTTTT.

This clonotype was seen a handful of times. CDR3 bases: TGCAGTGCTAGGCGACTCACAGGGATGCGTAGCTACACCTTC. It is translated as CSARRLTGMRSYTF. J is TRBJ1-2 and V is TRBV20-1, with D tentatively TRBD1 (6 bases). V was cut by 3 bases and J by 9 bases, with 20 bases left in between. Germline CDR1 is DFQATT and CDR2 is SNEGSKA (reference sequence). The CDR3 runs to 14 residues.

The chain uses TRBV2 and TRBJ1-2; D not certain. Germline CDR1 reads SNHLY; CDR2 reads FYNNEI. With 7 bases removed from V and 6 bases from J, the gap between germline ends came to 18 bases. CDR3 size: 14 residues. CDR3 sequence: CASIRSDSTHGYTF. CDR3 nucleotide sequence: TGTGCCAGCATTCGATCGGATTCGACTCATGGCTACACCTTC. Supplemented by reference TRBV2 and TRBJ1-2, the full variable domain reads EPEVTQTPSHQVTQMGQEVILRCVPISNHLYFYWYRQILGQKVEFLVSFYNNEISEKSEIFDDQFSVERPDGSNFTLKIRSTKLEDSAMYFCASIRSDSTHGYTFGSGTRLTVV.

This clonotype was counted at least ten times. The J gene is TRBJ1-6, the V gene TRBV10-3; 7 bases match TRBD1. Trimming took 5 bases from V and 7 from J; bases not matched to a gene: 5. CDR3 size: 14 residues. Germline-derived CDR1 and CDR2 are ENHRY and SYGVKD. The CDR3 protein is CAISSTGVNSPLHF. As DNA, the CDR3 is TGTGCCATCAGTAGTACAGGGGTGAATTCACCCCTCCACTTT.

V usage is TRBV20-1 and J usage is TRBJ1-2, with D unclear. CDR1 is DFQATT and CDR2 is SNEGSKA in the germline V gene (reference sequence). The ends were cut back, 2 bases at V and 8 bases at J, with 18 bases in the middle. This CDR3 is built from 14 residues. CDR3 nucleotide sequence: TGCAGTGCTAGATTGGGCGGCGCGTCGGGGGGCTACACCTTC. Residues: CSARLGGASGGYTF.

The chain is built from TRBV2 and TRBJ2-5; either TRBD1 or TRBD2 may supply D (5 bases each). Trimming took off 10 bases at V and 3 bases at J, with 21 bases between the two ends. This CDR3 comprises 15 residues. Germline assignment: CDR1 SNHLY and CDR2 FYNNEI. This chain's CDR3 is CATGRENQGKETQYF. The CDR3 DNA reads as TGTGCCACCGGCAGGGAGAACCAAGGGAAAGAGACCCAGTACTTC.

The genes are TRBV5-5 and TRBJ1-1, with D maybe TRBD1 (5 bases). The CDR3 consists of 13 residues. Deletions cut 6 bases from V and 3 bases from J, with 12 bases between. CDR1 and CDR2 from the germline V gene are SGHKS and YYEKEE (reference sequence). CDR3 protein: CASTRGADTEAFF. The CDR3 region has the DNA TGTGCCAGCACCCGAGGGGCAGACACTGAAGCTTTCTTT.

Concerning this clonotype: This sequence may be a read error, since a much larger clone differs from it by one base. This chain joins TRBV20-1 and TRBJ2-7, with D perhaps TRBD2 (6 bases). CDR1 and CDR2 (germline): DFQATT, SNEGSKA (reference sequence). This CDR3 region has 11 residues. V lost 3 bases, J lost 7 bases, and 10 bases lay in between. The DNA for the CDR3 is TGCAGTGCTAGTCTAGCGCTGGAGCAGTACTTC. Translating it yields CSASLALEQYF.

The chain carries TRBV5-1 and TRBJ2-7; TRBD1 aligns across 10 bases. This CDR3 comprises 15 residues. V lost 3 bases, J lost 2 bases, and 5 bases stayed unmatched. The germline gives CDR1 SGHRS, CDR2 YFSETQ. CDR3 coding DNA: TGCGCCAGCAGCTGGAGGACAGGGGGACCCTACGAGCAGTACTTC. Protein: CASSWRTGGPYEQYF.

There are a few counts of this clonotype. The chain links TRBV24-1 to TRBJ2-5, with D possibly TRBD2 on 6 matching bases. Germline V CDR1 and CDR2: KGHDR, SFDVKD. This CDR3 comprises 17 residues. The V and J ends lost 8 bases and 2 bases respectively, with 23 bases between them. CDR3 nucleotides: TGTGCCACCAACGGGGAGCGTTGGGACTCGGGGCAAGAGACCCAGTACTTC. Its translation is CATNGERWDSGQETQYF.

V gene TRBV5-1 combines with J gene TRBJ2-6; possible D gene TRBD1, 5 bases. With 4 bases removed from V and 0 bases from J, the gap between germline ends came to 11 bases. CDR3 length: 16 amino acids. In germline, CDR1 is SGHRS, CDR2 YFSETQ. CDR3 in DNA: TGCGCCAGCAGCCACACAGGCAACTCTGGGGCCAACGTCCTGACTTTC. Its protein product is CASSHTGNSGANVLTF.

The chain couples TRBV2 to TRBJ1-6, with D possibly being TRBD1 (5 bases). The ends were cut back, 7 bases at V and 7 bases at J, with 23 bases in the middle. Per the germline V gene, CDR1 is SNHLY and CDR2 is FYNNEI. CDR3 length: 17 residues. The CDR3 protein is CASKDGGKEKLNSPLHF. The CDR3 DNA sequence: TGTGCCAGCAAGGACGGGGGAAAGGAAAAACTGAATTCACCCCTCCACTTT.

The rearrangement uses TRBV29-1 and TRBJ2-7, with 10 bases identical to TRBD1. Germline lookup yields CDR1 SQVTM and CDR2 ANQGSEA. Unmatched junction bases numbered 7, after V lost 5 bases and J lost 3 bases. The CDR3 is 14 amino acids. The CDR3 loop reads CSVIRQGAVYEQYF. The CDR3 DNA sequence: TGCAGCGTTATCAGACAGGGGGCGGTCTACGAGCAGTACTTC.